The present T cell receptor beta chain was sequenced within a study of T-cell reconstitution after alpha-beta-depleted transplantation in children. Study-level points and caveats: Most T-cell counts and diversity one year after the transplant came from T cells that were newly produced. Reportedly, only several hundred clones from non-depleted graft cells drove alpha-beta T-cell counts at about two months.

This clonotype occurred a few times. Antigen: not known. It was with unique molecular identifiers that the TCRbeta library was prepared. MiXCR, applied by TCRdb to the PCR reads, yields one record per CDR3 protein. The repertoire holds a few hundred thousand distinct CDR3 sequences, roughly 7.8% seen once, with around 10% in the top ten. The material was peripheral blood, obtained 360 days after TCRalphabeta/CD19-depleted stem cell transplant. This sequence originates from a female patient aged 2 to 10 who had a stem cell transplant for Fanconi anemia, so the T cells may come from the graft donor.

CDR3 nucleotide sequence: TGCGCCAGCAGCTTGGAGGGGCGCCGCCAGACCCAGTACTTC. It codes for CASSLEGRRQTQYF. The chain uses TRBV5-1 and TRBJ2-5; D may be TRBD1 (5 bases). CDR3 length equals 14 residues. With 0 bases removed from V and 6 bases from J, the gap between germline ends came to 12 bases. Germline CDR1 and CDR2: SGHRS and YFSETQ.